This TCR beta chain came from a study of shared clonotypes between healthy human individuals. General observations from the study: Clonotypes shared by all four sorted-subset donors had higher generation probabilities than non-shared clonotypes.

In germline, CDR1 is SEHNR, CDR2 FQNEAQ (reference sequence). The length of the CDR3 is 13 residues. Trimming cost V 5 bases and J 3 bases, with 11 bases left between them. Note on this clone: Its antigen is not known.

CD45RO-negative cells were positively selected for CCR7, leaving out terminally differentiated effector memory CD45RA+ cells. The sorted-subset replicate PCRs were given about 210 ng DNA, which is 25,000 to 35,000 T cell genomes. Measured with immunoSEQ multiplex PCR; TCRdb has only the in-frame clones, and not every one. The sample lists about 2,100,000 clones, more than 85% occurring once. The TCR originated in a man aged 18-30 years in good health. Some clones in this sample may be carry-over from other donors' samples. V and J are TRBV7-9 and TRBJ2-7; D possibly corresponds to TRBD2 (6 bases). Sequencing input: naive CD8+ T cells from PBMCs. The CDR3 loop reads CASSPGEDYEQYF. In nucleotides, the CDR3 is TGTGCCAGCAGCCCGGGAGAGGACTACGAGCAGTACTTC.